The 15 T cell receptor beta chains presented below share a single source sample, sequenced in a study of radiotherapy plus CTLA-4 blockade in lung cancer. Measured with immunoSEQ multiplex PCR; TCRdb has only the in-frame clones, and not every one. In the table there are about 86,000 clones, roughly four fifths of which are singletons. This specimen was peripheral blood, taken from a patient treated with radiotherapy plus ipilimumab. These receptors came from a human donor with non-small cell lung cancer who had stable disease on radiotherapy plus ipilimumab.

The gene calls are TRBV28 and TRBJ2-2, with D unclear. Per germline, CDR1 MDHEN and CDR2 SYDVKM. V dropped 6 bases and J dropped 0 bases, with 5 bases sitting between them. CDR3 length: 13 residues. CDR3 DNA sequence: TGTGCCAGCAGGGAAGCGAACACCGGGGAGCTGTTTTTT. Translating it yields CASREANTGELFF.

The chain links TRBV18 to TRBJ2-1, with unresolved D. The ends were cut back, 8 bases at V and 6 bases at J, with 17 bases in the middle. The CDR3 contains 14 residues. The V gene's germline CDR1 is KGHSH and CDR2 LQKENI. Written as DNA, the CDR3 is TGTGCCAGCCGCCCAGGTATACCGGGCAATGAGCAGTTCTTC. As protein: CASRPGIPGNEQFF.

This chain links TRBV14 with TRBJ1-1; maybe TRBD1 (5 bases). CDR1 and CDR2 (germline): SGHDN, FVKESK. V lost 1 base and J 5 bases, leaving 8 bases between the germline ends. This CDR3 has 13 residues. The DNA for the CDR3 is TGTGCCAGCAGCCAAGCGTCAGGGACTGAAGCTTTCTTT. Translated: CASSQASGTEAFF.

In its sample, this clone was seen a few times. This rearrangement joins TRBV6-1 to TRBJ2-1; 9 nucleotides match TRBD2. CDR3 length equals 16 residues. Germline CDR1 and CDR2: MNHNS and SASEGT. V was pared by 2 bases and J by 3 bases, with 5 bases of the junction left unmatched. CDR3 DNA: TGTGCCAGCAGTGAAAACCTAGCGGGAAACTACAATGAGCAGTTCTTC. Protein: CASSENLAGNYNEQFF.

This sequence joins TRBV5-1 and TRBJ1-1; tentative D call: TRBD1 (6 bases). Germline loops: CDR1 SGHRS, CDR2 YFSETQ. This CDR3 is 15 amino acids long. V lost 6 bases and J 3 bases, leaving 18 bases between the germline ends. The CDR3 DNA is TGCGCCAGCAAGGATGGGGGGGCGCAGGACACTGAAGCTTTCTTT. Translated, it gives CASKDGGAQDTEAFF.

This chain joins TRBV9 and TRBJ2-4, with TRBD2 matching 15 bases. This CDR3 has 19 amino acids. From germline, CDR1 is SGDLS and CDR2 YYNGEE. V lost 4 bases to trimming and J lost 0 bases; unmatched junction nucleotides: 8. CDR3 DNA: TGTGCCAGCAGCTTGACCGGGACTAGCGGGGGGTCAGCCAAAAACATTCAGTACTTC. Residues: CASSLTGTSGGSAKNIQYF.

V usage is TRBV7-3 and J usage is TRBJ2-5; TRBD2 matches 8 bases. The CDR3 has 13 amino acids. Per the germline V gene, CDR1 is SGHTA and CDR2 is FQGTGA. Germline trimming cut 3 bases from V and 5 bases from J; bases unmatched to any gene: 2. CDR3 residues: CASSFIAGETQYF. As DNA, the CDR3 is TGTGCCAGCAGCTTTATAGCGGGGGAGACCCAGTACTTC.

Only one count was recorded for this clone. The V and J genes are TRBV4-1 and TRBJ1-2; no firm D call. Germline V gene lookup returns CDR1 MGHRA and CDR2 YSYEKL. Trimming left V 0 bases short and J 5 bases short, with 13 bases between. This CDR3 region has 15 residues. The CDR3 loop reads CASSQEGLIRYGYTF. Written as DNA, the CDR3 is TGCGCCAGCAGCCAAGAGGGCCTAATCCGGTATGGCTACACCTTC.

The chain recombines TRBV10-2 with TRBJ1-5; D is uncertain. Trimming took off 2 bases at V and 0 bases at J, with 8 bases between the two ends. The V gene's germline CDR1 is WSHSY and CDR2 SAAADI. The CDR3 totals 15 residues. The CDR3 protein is CASSEGVYSNQPQHF. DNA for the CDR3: TGCGCCAGCAGTGAGGGGGTTTATAGCAATCAGCCCCAGCATTTT.

DNA of the CDR3: TGTGCCAGCAGCGGGACATTGAATCAGCCCCAGCATTTT. It specifies CASSGTLNQPQHF. The rearrangement links TRBV9 to TRBJ1-5; weak D call: TRBD1 (5 bases). Per the germline V gene, CDR1 is SGDLS and CDR2 is YYNGEE. V lost 3 bases, J lost 4 bases, and 8 bases lay in between. This CDR3 is 13 amino acids long.

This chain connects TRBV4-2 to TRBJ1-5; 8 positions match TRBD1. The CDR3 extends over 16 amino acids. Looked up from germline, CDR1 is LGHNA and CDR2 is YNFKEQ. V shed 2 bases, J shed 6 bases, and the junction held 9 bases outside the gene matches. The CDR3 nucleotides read TGTGCCAGCAGCCAACGGACAGGGTTTGAGGGTCAGCCCCAGCATTTT. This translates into CASSQRTGFEGQPQHF.

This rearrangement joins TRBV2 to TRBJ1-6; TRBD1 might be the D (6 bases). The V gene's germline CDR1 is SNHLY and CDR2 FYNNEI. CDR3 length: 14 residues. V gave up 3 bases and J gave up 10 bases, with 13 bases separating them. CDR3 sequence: CASSESGDGSPLHF. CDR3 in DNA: TGTGCCAGCAGTGAGTCAGGGGATGGGTCACCCCTCCACTTT. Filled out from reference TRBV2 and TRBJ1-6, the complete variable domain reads EPEVTQTPSHQVTQMGQEVILRCVPISNHLYFYWYRQILGQKVEFLVSFYNNEISEKSEIFDDQFSVERPDGSNFTLKIRSTKLEDSAMYFCASSESGDGSPLHFGNGTRLTVT.

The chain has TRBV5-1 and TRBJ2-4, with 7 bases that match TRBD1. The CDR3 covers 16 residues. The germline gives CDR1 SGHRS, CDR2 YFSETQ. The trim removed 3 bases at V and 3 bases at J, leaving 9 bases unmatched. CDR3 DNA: TGCGCCAGCAGCTACTCAGGGGGATTCGGCAAAAACATTCAGTACTTC. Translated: CASSYSGGFGKNIQYF.

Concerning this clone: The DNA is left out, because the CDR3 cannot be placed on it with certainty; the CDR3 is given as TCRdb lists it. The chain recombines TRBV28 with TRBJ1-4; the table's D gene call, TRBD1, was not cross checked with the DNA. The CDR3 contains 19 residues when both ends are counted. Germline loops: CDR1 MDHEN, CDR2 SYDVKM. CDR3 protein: CASSSSERTGGTTNEKLFF.

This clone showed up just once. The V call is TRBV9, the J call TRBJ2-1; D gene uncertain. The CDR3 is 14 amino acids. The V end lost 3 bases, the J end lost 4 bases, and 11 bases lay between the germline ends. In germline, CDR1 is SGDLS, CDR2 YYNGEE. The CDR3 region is CASSALVGYNEQFF. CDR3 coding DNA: TGTGCCAGCAGCGCATTAGTAGGTTACAATGAGCAGTTCTTC.